This T cell receptor beta chain appears in the sequencing data of a study of technical replicates of blood from several donors. The repertoire was sequenced with immunoSEQ multiplex PCR; TCRdb's copy has only in-frame clones and lacks some. The data show 65,000 to 85,000 clones, with roughly 97% seen just once and 0.34% held by the top ten. Trimming pared 4 bases from V and 3 bases from J, leaving 15 bases between. The CDR3 has 15 residues. The germline V gene has CDR1 MGHRA and CDR2 YSYEKL. This clonotype was obtained from a human donor in good health. Sequenced sample: T cells isolated from PBMCs. The rearrangement links TRBV4-1 to TRBJ1-1; maybe TRBD1 (5 bases). Here the CDR3 DNA reads TGCGCCAGCAGCCGGGGCCCGCAAGGGGACACTGAAGCTTTCTTT. Translated, it gives CASSRGPQGDTEAFF.